Listed below are T cell receptor beta chains from one sample, sequenced in a study of technical replicates of blood from several donors. TCRdb keeps only in-frame clones here, not all; method: immunoSEQ multiplex PCR. The sample holds 60,000 to 80,000 clones; around 90% are singletons and the top ten take under 6.5%. Specimen: PBMCs. These receptors were taken from a human donor in good health. Some clones in this sample may be carry-over from other donors' samples. Both conserved end residues are part of each CDR3. A D gene is named only where the DNA matches it firmly. Not every row has a clone size; where given, it reads once, few, many or a size class.

D gene: NA; clone size: few; J gene: TRBJ1-1; V gene: TRBV6-1; CDR3 protein: CVTQDSRTEAFF; CDR3 DNA: TGTGTGACACAGGACAGTAGGACTGAAGCTTTCTTT
D gene: TRBD1; clone size: once; J gene: TRBJ1-1; V gene: TRBV18; CDR3 protein: CASSLRQLQGADWGTEAFF; CDR3 DNA: TGTGCCAGCTCACTTCGCCAGTTACAGGGGGCAGATTGGGGCACTGAAGCTTTCTTT
D gene: TRBD2; clone size: NA; J gene: TRBJ2-1; V gene: TRBV4-3; CDR3 protein: CASSQDNRLAGLNEQFF; CDR3 DNA: TGCGCCAGCAGCCAAGATAATCGACTAGCGGGGTTAAATGAGCAGTTCTTC
D gene: TRBD1; clone size: NA; J gene: TRBJ1-3; V gene: TRBV7-2; CDR3 protein: CASSRPRTGTGRSGNTIYF; CDR3 DNA: TGTGCCAGCAGCCGACCCCGGACCGGGACAGGGAGGTCTGGAAACACCATATATTTT
D gene: NA; clone size: NA; J gene: TRBJ1-5; V gene: TRBV4-3; CDR3 protein: CASSQDRQKNQPQHF; CDR3 DNA: TGCGCCAGCAGCCAAGACCGACAGAAGAATCAGCCCCAGCATTTT
D gene: TRBD1; clone size: NA; J gene: TRBJ2-1; V gene: TRBV19; CDR3 protein: CASSMGTGINEQFF; CDR3 DNA: TGTGCCAGTAGTATGGGGACAGGGATCAATGAGCAGTTCTTC
D gene: TRBD2; clone size: NA; J gene: TRBJ2-1; V gene: TRBV30; CDR3 protein: CAWSDGLAGGSKFF; CDR3 DNA: TGTGCCTGGAGTGATGGACTAGCGGGAGGGAGTAAGTTCTTC
D gene: TRBD1; clone size: NA; J gene: TRBJ1-1; V gene: TRBV6-5; CDR3 protein: CASSFGTGVKNTEAFF; CDR3 DNA: TGTGCCAGCAGTTTCGGGACAGGGGTCAAGAACACTGAAGCTTTCTTT
D gene: TRBD1; clone size: NA; J gene: TRBJ2-3; V gene: TRBV29-1; CDR3 protein: CSVRGRSTDTQYF; CDR3 DNA: TGCAGCGTAAGGGGGCGTAGCACAGATACGCAGTATTTT
D gene: NA; clone size: NA; J gene: TRBJ2-3; V gene: TRBV19; CDR3 protein: CASSRTNSDTQYF; CDR3 DNA: TGTGCCAGTAGCCGGACTAACTCAGATACGCAGTATTTT
D gene: TRBD1; clone size: NA; J gene: TRBJ2-1; V gene: TRBV6-4; CDR3 protein: CASSPAGTGGYNEQFF; CDR3 DNA: TGTGCCAGCAGTCCGGCTGGGACAGGGGGCTACAATGAGCAGTTCTTC
D gene: NA; clone size: NA; J gene: TRBJ2-7; V gene: TRBV5-1; CDR3 protein: CASSRDSLYEQYF; CDR3 DNA: TGCGCCAGCAGTCGAGACTCGCTTTACGAGCAGTACTTC
D gene: NA; clone size: NA; J gene: TRBJ2-2; V gene: TRBV7-9; CDR3 protein: CASSLGGDTGELFF; CDR3 DNA: TGTGCCAGCAGCCTGGGGGGAGACACCGGGGAGCTGTTTTTT
D gene: TRBD2; clone size: NA; J gene: TRBJ2-1; V gene: TRBV6-4; CDR3 protein: CASSDLGFTSGRGNEQFF; CDR3 DNA: TGTGCCAGCAGTGACCTCGGCTTTACTAGCGGGAGAGGAAATGAGCAGTTCTTC
D gene: NA; clone size: once; J gene: TRBJ2-1; V gene: TRBV2; CDR3 protein: CASSVSQYLYNEQFF; CDR3 DNA: TGTGCCAGCAGTGTCTCACAGTATCTGTACAATGAGCAGTTCTTC
D gene: NA; clone size: NA; J gene: TRBJ2-1; V gene: TRBV21-1; CDR3 protein: CASSIGFRLAGSYEQFF; CDR3 DNA: TGTGCCAGCAGCATTGGTTTTCGGCTAGCGGGATCCTATGAGCAGTTCTTC
D gene: NA; clone size: NA; J gene: TRBJ2-1; V gene: TRBV18; CDR3 protein: CASSPLAVEQFF; CDR3 DNA: TGTGCCAGCTCACCCCTAGCAGTTGAGCAGTTCTTC
D gene: NA; clone size: NA; J gene: TRBJ1-2; V gene: TRBV15; CDR3 protein: CATSRAPRSEYYGYTF; CDR3 DNA: TGTGCCACCAGCAGAGCCCCTCGGTCCGAGTACTATGGCTACACCTTC
D gene: NA; clone size: NA; J gene: TRBJ2-5; V gene: TRBV5-1; CDR3 protein: CASSLASLEETQYF; CDR3 DNA: TGCGCCAGCAGCTTGGCCTCACTAGAAGAGACCCAGTACTTC
D gene: NA; clone size: NA; J gene: TRBJ1-1; V gene: TRBV7-9; CDR3 protein: CASSLWDGGTEAFF; CDR3 DNA: TGTGCCAGCAGCCTTTGGGATGGAGGGACTGAAGCTTTCTTT
D gene: TRBD2; clone size: NA; J gene: TRBJ2-1; V gene: TRBV10-3; CDR3 protein: CAISELAGGPFKNEQFF; CDR3 DNA: TGTGCCATCAGTGAGTTGGCGGGAGGGCCTTTTAAGAATGAGCAGTTCTTC
D gene: TRBD2; clone size: medium-sized; J gene: TRBJ2-7; V gene: TRBV9; CDR3 protein: CASSAGGLAGVPRSYEQYF; CDR3 DNA: TGTGCCAGCAGCGCCGGGGGACTAGCGGGAGTCCCTCGGTCCTACGAGCAGTACTTC
D gene: NA; clone size: NA; J gene: TRBJ2-3; V gene: TRBV6-5; CDR3 protein: CASSYSRPTDTQYF; CDR3 DNA: TGTGCCAGCAGTTACTCGCGCCCCACAGATACGCAGTATTTT
D gene: NA; clone size: NA; J gene: TRBJ2-7; V gene: TRBV5-1; CDR3 protein: CASSLAAGYYEQYF; CDR3 DNA: TGCGCCAGCAGCTTGGCCGCAGGGTACTACGAGCAGTACTTC
D gene: NA; clone size: once; J gene: TRBJ2-2; V gene: TRBV7-3; CDR3 protein: CATKEGGNTGELFF; CDR3 DNA: TGTGCCACCAAGGAAGGGGGAAACACCGGGGAGCTGTTTTTT
D gene: NA; clone size: NA; J gene: TRBJ2-7; V gene: TRBV11-3; CDR3 protein: CASSLSGAEYEQYF; CDR3 DNA: TGTGCCAGCAGCCTAAGTGGGGCGGAATACGAGCAGTACTTC
D gene: TRBD2; clone size: NA; J gene: TRBJ2-3; V gene: TRBV9; CDR3 protein: CASSLWGGSTDTQYF; CDR3 DNA: TGTGCCAGCAGTCTTTGGGGGGGAAGCACAGATACGCAGTATTTT
D gene: NA; clone size: NA; J gene: TRBJ1-2; V gene: TRBV6-1; CDR3 protein: CASSDFRGDYGYTF; CDR3 DNA: TGTGCCAGCAGTGATTTCAGGGGCGACTATGGCTACACCTTC
D gene: TRBD1; clone size: NA; J gene: TRBJ2-5; V gene: TRBV5-1; CDR3 protein: CASSLVGTGGETQYF; CDR3 DNA: TGCGCCAGCAGCTTGGTAGGGACAGGGGGAGAGACCCAGTACTTC
D gene: TRBD2; clone size: NA; J gene: TRBJ2-2; V gene: TRBV4-3; CDR3 protein: CASSQLAGSGGGELFF; CDR3 DNA: TGCGCCAGCAGTCAGCTAGCGGGATCCGGGGGCGGGGAGCTGTTTTTT
D gene: NA; clone size: NA; J gene: TRBJ1-2; V gene: TRBV19; CDR3 protein: CATSPGENYGYTF; CDR3 DNA: TGTGCCACCTCTCCGGGGGAAAACTATGGCTACACCTTC
D gene: NA; clone size: once; J gene: TRBJ1-1; V gene: TRBV9; CDR3 protein: CASSANMNTEAFF; CDR3 DNA: TGTGCCAGCAGCGCCAACATGAACACTGAAGCTTTCTTT
D gene: TRBD1; clone size: NA; J gene: TRBJ1-5; V gene: TRBV11-2; CDR3 protein: CASSTTGGSNQPQHF; CDR3 DNA: TGTGCCAGCAGCACGACAGGGGGAAGCAATCAGCCCCAGCATTTT
D gene: TRBD2; clone size: NA; J gene: TRBJ2-3; V gene: TRBV7-9; CDR3 protein: CASSPAGTSGGTDTQYF; CDR3 DNA: TGTGCCAGCAGCCCCGCGGGGACTAGCGGTGGCACAGATACGCAGTATTTT
D gene: TRBD2; clone size: NA; J gene: TRBJ2-2; V gene: TRBV29-1; CDR3 protein: CSVRRGSGGAGTGELFF; CDR3 DNA: TGCAGCGTCCGCCGGGGTAGCGGGGGGGCGGGCACCGGGGAGCTGTTTTTT
D gene: TRBD2; clone size: NA; J gene: TRBJ2-7; V gene: TRBV9; CDR3 protein: CASSGPVGGRANPSNEQYF; CDR3 DNA: TGTGCCAGCAGCGGTCCGGTCGGCGGGAGGGCGAATCCGAGTAACGAGCAGTACTTC
D gene: NA; clone size: NA; J gene: TRBJ2-7; V gene: TRBV5-5; CDR3 protein: CASTRAENGYEQYF; CDR3 DNA: TGTGCCAGCACACGAGCGGAGAACGGGTACGAGCAGTACTTC
D gene: TRBD2; clone size: NA; J gene: TRBJ2-7; V gene: TRBV4-3; CDR3 protein: CASSQDSSGGGGYEQYF; CDR3 DNA: TGCGCCAGCAGCCAAGATTCCAGCGGGGGTGGGGGCTACGAGCAGTACTTC